The 27 T cell receptor beta chains given below trace back to one sample, sequenced in a study of T cells in Graves' hyperthyroidism and ophthalmopathy (dated by TCRdb to about 2019). The library was generated by multiplex PCR. The reads were generated on an Illumina HiSeq 2000. Amplification of TCR beta CDR3 regions was carried out from RNA transcripts. The TCR CDR3 was subjected to a first round of RT-PCR using the HTBI primer set and the Qiagen OneStep RT-PCR kit. TCRdb trimmed public reads at Q25 via fastp, called clones via MiXCR and kept in-frame beta chains. Entries that share a CDR3 protein sequence are merged under the most common genes and DNA. For this sample there are under 350,000 distinct CDR3 sequences; roughly 13% appear just once. The ten largest clones capture 30% to 40% of the sample. Sequenced sample: blood. All receptors derive from a woman in her thirties or forties with Graves' ophthalmopathy.

V usage is TRBV25-1 and J usage is TRBJ1-2, with a possible D match to TRBD1 (5 bases). The CDR3 loop spans 13 amino acids. V lost 4 bases to trimming and J lost 3 bases, with 9 bases between them. Germline V gene data show CDR1 as MGHDK and CDR2 as SYGVNS. The CDR3 loop reads CASSVGTDYGYTF. The CDR3 DNA is TGTGCCAGCAGTGTCGGGACTGACTATGGCTACACCTTC.

Written as DNA, the CDR3 is TGTGCCAGCAGTGAATTTTACCCTGGACGTAACTATGGCTACACCTTC. This encodes CASSEFYPGRNYGYTF. V is TRBV6-1 and J is TRBJ1-2; unclear D gene. Trimming took 2 bases from V and 1 from J, leaving 14 bases between them. Germline V CDR1 and CDR2: MNHNS, SASEGT. This CDR3 contains 16 residues.

Many counts were recorded for this clonotype. The genes are TRBV2 and TRBJ1-1; 8 bases are shared with TRBD1. The J segment lost 0 bases and the V segment lost 7 bases, leaving 7 bases of the junction unmatched. Germline CDR1 SNHLY, CDR2 FYNNEI. The CDR3 is 15 amino acids. The CDR3 protein is CASIVPGQVNTEAFF. The CDR3 DNA is TGTGCCAGCATCGTACCGGGACAGGTGAACACTGAAGCTTTCTTT.

This clonotype was found many times. The J gene is TRBJ2-2, the V gene TRBV12-3 or TRBV12-4; 8 bases are shared with TRBD1. The CDR3 runs 16 residues. V lost 6 bases and J lost 0; bases outside the gene matches: 6. CDR3 in amino acids: CASSLRQGSNTGELFF. The CDR3 coding sequence is TGTGCCAGCAGCCTCAGACAGGGGTCGAACACCGGGGAGCTGTTTTTT.

The V gene is TRBV3-1, the J gene TRBJ2-2, with 8 bases aligning to TRBD1. J lost 3 bases, V lost 2 bases, and 5 bases had no gene match. Germline V gene sequence: CDR1 LGHDT, CDR2 YNNKEL (reference sequence). The length of the CDR3 is 16 residues. The CDR3 protein is CASSQPGQDYTGELFF. The CDR3 nucleotides are TGTGCCAGCAGCCAACCGGGACAGGATTACACCGGGGAGCTGTTTTTT.

The chain has TRBV6-2 or TRBV6-3 and TRBJ2-3; D unresolved. Germline-derived CDR1 and CDR2 are MNHEY and SVGEGT. Between the trimmed V and J ends, which lost 6 bases and 1 base, there was a span of 23 bases. The CDR3 runs 18 residues. CDR3 in DNA: TGTGCCAGCAGCGCAAAGACCCGGGTCCAAGGTGGCACAGATACGCAGTATTTT. Translated: CASSAKTRVQGGTDTQYF.

This clonotype was recorded a few times. This chain joins TRBV29-1 and TRBJ2-1; 9 nucleotides agree with TRBD1. Germline V lookup: CDR1 SQVTM, CDR2 ANQGSEA. With 8 bases clipped from V and 7 bases from J, the junction kept 18 bases outside the gene matches. This CDR3 has 16 amino acids. The CDR3 here is CSLRTGASVQRNEQFF. The CDR3 DNA is TGCAGCCTCCGGACAGGGGCCTCCGTACAGCGAAATGAGCAGTTCTTC.

In its sample, this clonotype was seen many times. This chain connects TRBV2 to TRBJ1-6; 8 nucleotides line up with TRBD1. Germline loops: CDR1 SNHLY, CDR2 FYNNEI. CDR3 length: 14 amino acids. The V gene end was trimmed by 8 bases and the J gene end by 7 bases; junction bases not matched to a gene: 7. The CDR3 here is CASGKQGVNSPLHF. Written as DNA, the CDR3 is TGTGCCAGCGGTAAACAGGGGGTAAATTCACCCCTCCACTTT.

The chain employs TRBV25-1 and TRBJ1-5, with D perhaps TRBD1 (6 bases). The germline gives CDR1 MGHDK, CDR2 SYGVNS. V was clipped by 2 bases and J by 5 bases, with 10 bases between them. CDR3 size: 14 residues. Here the CDR3 reads CASSERDIYQPQHF. The CDR3, as DNA: TGTGCCAGCAGTGAACGGGACATCTATCAGCCCCAGCATTTT.

CDR3: CASSPSQDTGELFF. The CDR3 DNA follows: TGCGCCAGCAGCCCCTCACAGGACACCGGGGAGCTGTTTTTT. The chain recombines TRBV5-1 with TRBJ2-2; a possible D gene is TRBD1 (5 bases). Germline V gene sequence: CDR1 SGHRS, CDR2 YFSETQ. The CDR3 has 14 residues. Trimming removed 4 bases at V and 3 bases at J, with 10 bases between.

This clonotype was recorded at least ten times. The J gene is TRBJ2-7, the V gene TRBV2; 8 bases match TRBD1. The V gene's germline CDR1 is SNHLY and CDR2 FYNNEI. There are 20 residues in the CDR3. Losses at the gene ends were 5 bases for V and 3 bases for J; bases not matched to a gene: 24. The chain's CDR3 is CASSRTMGRGPSKPNYEQYF. Here the CDR3 DNA reads TGTGCCAGCAGTCGGACGATGGGCAGGGGGCCATCAAAACCCAACTACGAGCAGTACTTC.

This chain uses TRBV7-3 with TRBJ1-2, with 7 positions matching TRBD1. The CDR3 has 19 amino acids. Germline V gives CDR1 SGHTA, CDR2 FQGTGA. The V segment lost 2 bases and the J segment 4 bases; nucleotides outside the gene matches: 19. The CDR3 bases are TGTGCCAGCAGCTTAGTACCTAGACAGGGACTCCAGGGGGTCTATGGCTACACCTTC. As protein: CASSLVPRQGLQGVYGYTF.

This clonotype has more than one count but fewer than ten. The chain links TRBV2 to TRBJ2-5; 13 nucleotides agree with TRBD2. This CDR3 region has 15 residues. Unmatched junction bases numbered 8, after V lost 9 bases and J lost 4 bases. CDR1 SNHLY and CDR2 FYNNEI come from the germline V gene. The CDR3 protein is CASELAGGQGETQYF. In DNA, the CDR3 is TGTGCCAGTGAACTAGCGGGGGGGCAGGGAGAGACCCAGTACTTC.

This clonotype was seen repeatedly, ten times or more. The rearrangement links TRBV15 to TRBJ1-1; D gene uncertain. Germline V lookup: CDR1 LNHNV, CDR2 YYDKDF (reference sequence). The V gene lost 5 bases and the J gene lost 2 bases, with 12 bases spanning the gap. This CDR3 comprises 14 residues. In DNA form, the CDR3 reads TGTGCCACCAGCGATGGCACCTTTAACACTGAAGCTTTCTTT. Its protein product is CATSDGTFNTEAFF.

The rearrangement links TRBV11-2 to TRBJ2-4; perhaps TRBD1 as D (5 bases). From germline, CDR1 is SGHAT and CDR2 FQNNGV. The V end lost 5 bases, the J end lost 1 base, and 15 bases lay between the germline ends. The CDR3 runs 16 residues. The CDR3 nucleotides read TGTGCCAGCAGCCGAAGTTGGGCAGGGGCCAAAAACATTCAGTACTTC. Protein: CASSRSWAGAKNIQYF.

The chain employs TRBV25-1 and TRBJ2-2; the D call may be TRBD1 or TRBD2 (5 bases each). Germline V gives CDR1 MGHDK, CDR2 SYGVNS. The CDR3 contains 15 residues. Trimming stripped 4 bases from V and 8 bases from J, with 17 bases between. CDR3 DNA sequence: TGTGCCAGCAGTGCTTCAGGGACCCACGCGGGGGAGCTGTTTTTT. Translation: CASSASGTHAGELFF.

At least ten counts were recorded for this clonotype. The rearrangement uses TRBV3-1 and TRBJ1-2, with D perhaps TRBD1 (5 bases). Trimming shortened V by 1 base and J by 8 bases, and 14 bases separated the two germline ends. This CDR3 contains 14 residues. CDR1 is LGHDT and CDR2 is YNNKEL in the germline V gene (reference sequence). The chain's CDR3 is CASSQVGGFGGYTF. The DNA for the CDR3 is TGTGCCAGCAGCCAAGTTGGGGGATTCGGAGGCTACACCTTC.

At least ten counts were recorded for this clonotype. J is TRBJ1-1 and V is TRBV20-1; D remains unclear. The CDR3 consists of 13 residues. CDR1 and CDR2 (germline): DFQATT, SNEGSKA (reference sequence). Trimming took off 6 bases at V and 0 bases at J, with 11 bases between the two ends. CDR3 DNA: TGCAGTGCCCCCCCTAGCATGAACACTGAAGCTTTCTTT. Encoded protein: CSAPPSMNTEAFF.

This clonotype showed up many times. The rearrangement links TRBV2 to TRBJ2-2, with TRBD2 matching over 7 bases. Looked up from germline, CDR1 is SNHLY and CDR2 is FYNNEI. Losses at the gene ends were 1 base for V and 5 bases for J; bases not matched to a gene: 7. The length of the CDR3 is 16 residues. In DNA form, the CDR3 reads TGTGCCAGCAGTGAAGTAAGCACTAGCGTAACCGGGGAGCTGTTTTTT. Its translation: CASSEVSTSVTGELFF.

This clonotype was recorded many times. The rearrangement joins TRBV2 to TRBJ1-2; D is unresolved. This CDR3 has 13 residues. Germline CDR1 reads SNHLY; CDR2 reads FYNNEI. Deletions cut 2 bases from V and 4 bases from J, with 8 bases between. This CDR3 is CASSELSAYGYTF. CDR3 nucleotide sequence: TGTGCCAGCAGTGAATTGTCAGCCTATGGCTACACCTTC.

A few counts support this clonotype. This chain connects TRBV6-1 to TRBJ1-1; 10 bases line up with TRBD1. Germline CDR1 and CDR2: MNHNS and SASEGT. The CDR3 is made up of 13 amino acids. The junction had 7 bases not matched to a gene; V was cut back by 4 bases and J by 11 bases. CDR3 nucleotide sequence: TGTGCCAGCAGTGGACAGGGGGCGAGTAAGGCTTTCTTT. This gives the protein CASSGQGASKAFF.

The chain recombines TRBV5-6 with TRBJ2-3, with 9 positions matching TRBD1. The CDR3 is made up of 14 amino acids. The V gene's germline CDR1 is SGHDT and CDR2 YYEEEE. Trimming cost V 4 bases and J 5 bases; bases outside gene matches: 5. CDR3 DNA sequence: TGTGCCAGCAGCCCACAGGGGGCTGGAGATACGCAGTATTTT. Translated, it gives CASSPQGAGDTQYF. The variable domain in full, with the rest retrieved from reference TRBV5-6 and TRBJ2-3, is DAGVTQSPTHLIKTRGQQVTLRCSPKSGHDTVSWYQQALGQGPQFIFQYYEEEERQRGNFPDRFSGHQFPNYSSELNVNALLLGDSALYLCASSPQGAGDTQYFGPGTRLTVL.

This clonotype came up many times. The rearrangement uses TRBV2 and TRBJ2-5; D is ambiguous. Trimming stripped 7 bases from V and 1 base from J, with 4 bases between. The germline CDR1 and CDR2 sequences are SNHLY and FYNNEI. CDR3 length: 11 residues. The CDR3 loop reads CASTIQETQYF. The DNA of the CDR3 is TGTGCCAGCACGATCCAAGAGACCCAGTACTTC.

With regard to this clonotype: Just one base apart from a much larger clone, this may be a read error. The chain is built from TRBV3-1 and TRBJ1-1, with D unclear. The length of the CDR3 is 15 residues. Per the germline V gene, CDR1 is LGHDT and CDR2 is YNNKEL (reference sequence). CDR3 in DNA: TGTGCCAGCAGCCAAGGCGTACGGACGGATACTGGAGCTTTCTTT. Translating it yields CASSQGVRTDTGAFF.

This clonotype was observed at least ten times. This sequence joins TRBV27 and TRBJ2-7; D not certain. Germline CDR1 and CDR2: MNHEY and SMNVEV (reference sequence). This CDR3 contains 13 residues. The V gene lost 3 bases and the J gene lost 7 bases, with 13 bases spanning the gap. The CDR3 loop is CASSFSLMAEQYF. The DNA of the CDR3 is TGTGCCAGCAGTTTCTCTCTAATGGCAGAGCAGTACTTC.

The genes are TRBV7-8 and TRBJ2-2; 11 bases line up with TRBD2. V lost 11 bases to trimming and J lost 0 bases; unmatched junction nucleotides: 5. CDR1 is SGHVS, CDR2 FQNEAQ, per germline. This CDR3 has 15 amino acids. CDR3 amino acids: CADRTSGSNTGELFF. CDR3 coding DNA: TGTGCCGACCGGACTAGCGGGTCGAACACCGGGGAGCTGTTTTTT.

This clonotype was counted at least ten times. The CDR3 DNA sequence: TGTGCCAGCAGCTTAGAACCGGACAGGGCTCCCGAGCAGTACTTC. Protein product: CASSLEPDRAPEQYF. V is TRBV7-8 and J is TRBJ2-7; 8 nucleotides line up with TRBD1. Germline lookup yields CDR1 SGHVS and CDR2 FQNEAQ. The J segment lost 6 bases and the V segment lost 1 base, leaving 8 bases of the junction unmatched. This CDR3 has 15 amino acids.